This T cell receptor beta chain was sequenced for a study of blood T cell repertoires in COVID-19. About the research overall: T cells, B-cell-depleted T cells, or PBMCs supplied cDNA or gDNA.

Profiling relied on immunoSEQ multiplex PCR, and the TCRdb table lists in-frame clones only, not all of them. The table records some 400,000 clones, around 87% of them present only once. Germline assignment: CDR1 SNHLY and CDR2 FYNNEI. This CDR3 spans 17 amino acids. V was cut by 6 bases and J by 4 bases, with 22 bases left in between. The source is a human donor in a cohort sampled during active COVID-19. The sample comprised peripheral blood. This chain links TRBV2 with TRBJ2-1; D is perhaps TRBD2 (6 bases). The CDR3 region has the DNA TGTGCCAGCAGCGCTAGCGCGTTAACCCCCAATTACAATGAGCAGTTCTTC. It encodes CASSASALTPNYNEQFF.